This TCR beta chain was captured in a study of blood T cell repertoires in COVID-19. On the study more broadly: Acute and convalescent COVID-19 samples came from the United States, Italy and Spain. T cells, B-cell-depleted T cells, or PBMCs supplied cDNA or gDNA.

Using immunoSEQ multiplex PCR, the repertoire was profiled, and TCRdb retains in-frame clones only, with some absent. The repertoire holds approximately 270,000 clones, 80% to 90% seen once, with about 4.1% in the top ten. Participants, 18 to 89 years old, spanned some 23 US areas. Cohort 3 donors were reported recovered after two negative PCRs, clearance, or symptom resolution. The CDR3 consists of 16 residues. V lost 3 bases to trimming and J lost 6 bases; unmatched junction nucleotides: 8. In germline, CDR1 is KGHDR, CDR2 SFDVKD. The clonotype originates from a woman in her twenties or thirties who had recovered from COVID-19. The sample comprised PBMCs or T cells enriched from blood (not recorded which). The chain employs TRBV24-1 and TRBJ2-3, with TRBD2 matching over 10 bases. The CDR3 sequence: CATSDPGLAVGDTQYF. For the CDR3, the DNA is TGTGCCACCAGTGATCCCGGACTAGCGGTTGGGGATACGCAGTATTTT.